Listed below are T cell receptor beta chains from one sample, sequenced in a study of blood T cell repertoires in COVID-19. Data came from immunoSEQ multiplex PCR; TCRdb stores just in-frame clones and leaves some out. Among under 70,000 clones listed, nearly 90% were seen once. Input material: peripheral blood. The source is a man aged 55 to 70 with active COVID-19. The CDR3 runs from the conserved cysteine through the conserved F or W. The D gene is left open where the match is weak. Clone size appears in some rows only: once, few, many, or a class for an expanded clone.

size | J | V | D | length | DNA | CDR3
- | TRBJ2-1 | TRBV5-1 | - | 15 | TGCGCCAGCAGCACCACTACCTCTCCTACAAATGAGCAGTTCTTC | CASSTTTSPTNEQFF
- | TRBJ2-1 | TRBV10-1 | TRBD2 | 14 | TGCGCCAGCAGTGGGACTAGCGGGGGAAATGAGCAGTTCTTC | CASSGTSGGNEQFF
- | TRBJ2-5 | TRBV5-1 | - | 14 | TGCGCCAGCAGCTTAGGACAGCAACAGCAGACCCAGTACTTC | CASSLGQQQQTQYF
- | TRBJ1-1 | TRBV13 | - | 13 | TGTGCCAGCAGCCCCCCAGGTTACTCTGTAGCTTTCTTT | CASSPPGYSVAFF
- | TRBJ2-3 | TRBV10-3 | TRBD2 | 16 | TGTGCCATCAGGCCCGCTAGCGGACCCGGGGGAGATACGCAGTATTTT | CAIRPASGPGGDTQYF
- | TRBJ2-7 | TRBV5-1 | TRBD2 | 16 | TGCGCCAGCAGCTTGGAAGGTAGCGGGGGGGCCTACGAGCAGTACTTC | CASSLEGSGGAYEQYF
- | TRBJ2-1 | TRBV12-3/TRBV12-4 | TRBD1 | 13 | TGTGCCAGCAGTCCCAGGACAGGGAATGAGCAGTTCTTC | CASSPRTGNEQFF
- | TRBJ1-2 | TRBV3-1/TRBV3-2 | - | 13 | TGTGCCAGCAGCCAAACAGGGAACTATGGCTACACCTTC | CASSQTGNYGYTF
- | TRBJ2-5 | TRBV19 | TRBD2 | 18 | TGTGCCAGTAGTATGGTTCCGGGGACTAGCGGTAAGGAAGAGACCCAGTACTTC | CASSMVPGTSGKEETQYF
- | TRBJ2-2 | TRBV11-2 | - | 14 | TGTGCCAGCAGCTTATTACCCACGGCCGGGGAGCTGTTTTTT | CASSLLPTAGELFF
- | TRBJ2-3 | TRBV27 | - | 14 | TGTGCCAGCAGTGGTCACAGGGCCACAGATACGCAGTATTTT | CASSGHRATDTQYF
- | TRBJ2-7 | TRBV18 | TRBD1 | 13 | TGTGCCAGCTCACCAGAACAGGGGAGCGAGCAGTACTTC | CASSPEQGSEQYF
once | TRBJ2-1 | TRBV11-3 | - | 15 | TGTGCCAGCAGCTTATTAAGGGGTGGGTACAATGAGCAGTTCTTC | CASSLLRGGYNEQFF
- | TRBJ2-1 | TRBV7-9 | - | 13 | TGTGCCAGCAGCTTAGCGGGAGGTGATGAGCAGTTCTTC | CASSLAGGDEQFF
once | TRBJ1-2 | TRBV19 | TRBD1 | 17 | TGTGCCAGTTCAAACGGGGCACAGGGGAATAGGTTCTATGGCTACACCTTC | CASSNGAQGNRFYGYTF
- | TRBJ2-7 | TRBV4-1 | - | 14 | TGCGCCAGCAGCCACGGACGGGGTTCCTACGAGCAGTACTTC | CASSHGRGSYEQYF
- | TRBJ2-1 | TRBV6-1 | TRBD2 | 16 | TGTGCCAGCAGTGCGACTAGCGGGGGAGTCTACAATGAGCAGTTCTTC | CASSATSGGVYNEQFF
- | TRBJ2-7 | TRBV24-1 | - | 17 | TGTGCCACCAGTGATGGGGGGCGGGAAGGGACTACCTACGAGCAGTACTTC | CATSDGGREGTTYEQYF
- | TRBJ2-5 | TRBV5-5 | TRBD2 | 19 | TGTGCCAGCAGCGGCCCCGGGACTAGCGGGAGGATACCAGGGGAGACCCAGTACTTC | CASSGPGTSGRIPGETQYF
- | TRBJ2-1 | TRBV10-3 | - | 12 | TGTGCCATCAGTGAGGCGCACAATGAGCAGTTCTTC | CAISEAHNEQFF
once | TRBJ2-7 | TRBV4-3 | TRBD2 | 22 | TGCGCCAGCAGCCAAGATGACCCGCGGGCAGGACTAGCGGGAGGATACTCCTACGAGCAGTACTTC | CASSQDDPRAGLAGGYSYEQYF
- | TRBJ2-3 | TRBV5-5 | TRBD2 | 15 | TGTGCCAGCAGCTTGCTGGCGGGGGGCACAGATACGCAGTATTTT | CASSLLAGGTDTQYF
- | TRBJ2-5 | TRBV4-2 | TRBD1 | 17 | TGTGCCAGCAGCCAAGTTGCCTCGGGACAGGAGAGGGAGACCCAGTACTTC | CASSQVASGQERETQYF
- | TRBJ2-1 | TRBV5-1 | - | 15 | TGCGCCAGCGGAATTCGACGAGGTCTTAACAATGAGCAGTTCTTC | CASGIRRGLNNEQFF
- | TRBJ2-3 | TRBV5-4 | TRBD2 | 16 | TGTGCCAGCAGCTTTGGGGGTAGCGGGCGAACAGATACGCAGTATTTT | CASSFGGSGRTDTQYF
- | TRBJ1-1 | TRBV5-1 | - | 13 | TGCGCCAGCAGCTTGTATCCGAACACTGAAGCTTTCTTT | CASSLYPNTEAFF
- | TRBJ1-2 | TRBV9 | TRBD1 | 15 | TGTGCCAGCAGCGTAGAGGCGGGACAGAGCTATGGCTACACCTTC | CASSVEAGQSYGYTF
- | TRBJ2-7 | TRBV6-6 | TRBD2 | 15 | TGTGCCAGCAGTTACAAACTAGCGGAGCCCTACGAGCAGTACTTC | CASSYKLAEPYEQYF
- | TRBJ2-7 | TRBV9 | - | 14 | TGTGCCAGCAGCGTAGGGGGGCCCAACTACGAGCAGTACTTC | CASSVGGPNYEQYF
- | TRBJ1-6 | TRBV14 | - | 17 | TGTGCCAGCAGCCAAGTTTACGGTGGTAGTTTATGGTCACCCCTCCACTTT | CASSQVYGGSLWSPLHF
- | TRBJ2-1 | TRBV13 | TRBD2 | 13 | TGTGCCAGCGCACCGCGGGGGGGAAATGAGCAGTTCTTC | CASAPRGGNEQFF
once | TRBJ2-5 | TRBV29-1 | TRBD1 | 15 | TGCAGCGTTCCCATAAACAGGGGTTTTGGGGAGACCCAGTACTTC | CSVPINRGFGETQYF
- | TRBJ2-5 | TRBV12-3/TRBV12-4 | - | 12 | TGTGCCAGCAGTTTGTACGGAGAGACCCAGTACTTC | CASSLYGETQYF
- | TRBJ1-4 | TRBV11-2 | - | 14 | TGTGCCAGCAGGCCTTCGGGGTATAATGAAAAACTGTTTTTT | CASRPSGYNEKLFF
- | TRBJ1-4 | TRBV19 | TRBD1 | 15 | TGTGCCACACAACCCTCCGGGACAGGAAATGAAAAACTGTTTTTT | CATQPSGTGNEKLFF
- | TRBJ2-1 | TRBV5-1 | TRBD2 | 19 | TGCGCCAGCAGCCTGACGGCATCCCGGACTAGCGCATCCTACAATGAGCAGTTCTTC | CASSLTASRTSASYNEQFF
- | TRBJ2-5 | TRBV20-1 | - | 11 | TGCAGTGTGAGGATTCAAGAGACCCAGTACTTC | CSVRIQETQYF
- | TRBJ2-6 | TRBV3-1/TRBV3-2 | - | 15 | TGTGCCAGCAGCCTCAGGGGGGCTGGGGCCAACGTCCTGACTTTC | CASSLRGAGANVLTF
- | TRBJ2-1 | TRBV10-3 | - | 14 | TGTGCCATCAGTGGGGTACAGGGTGTGGATGAGCAGTTCTTC | CAISGVQGVDEQFF
- | TRBJ1-2 | TRBV12-3/TRBV12-4 | - | 13 | TGTGCCGTCCGGGGGGACGGACTCTATGGCTACACCTTC | CAVRGDGLYGYTF
few | TRBJ2-7 | TRBV24-1 | - | 12 | TGTGCCACCAGTGCAAGATTCGGGGAGCAGTACTTC | CATSARFGEQYF
- | TRBJ1-4 | TRBV2 | - | 17 | TGTGCCAGCAGGGGGGGAATGGGAGCAGGCTCTAATGAAAAACTGTTTTTT | CASRGGMGAGSNEKLFF
- | TRBJ2-3 | TRBV5-1 | TRBD2 | 16 | TGCGCCAGCAGCATCAGGACTAGCGGGGGGTCAGATACGCAGTATTTT | CASSIRTSGGSDTQYF
- | TRBJ1-2 | TRBV6-1 | TRBD1 | 13 | TGTGCCAGCAGTGAAGGGACAGGGACTCTAAACACCTTC | CASSEGTGTLNTF
- | TRBJ1-6 | TRBV4-3 | - | 16 | TGCGCCAGCAGCCAAGTTCTTGGGGGCAGGAATTCACCCCTCCACTTT | CASSQVLGGRNSPLHF